This T cell receptor (beta chain) was profiled in a study of shared clonotypes between healthy human individuals. Across the study: The study used three CD4 naive, three CD4 memory, two CD8 naive and one CD8 memory plate per donor.

Trimming removed 7 bases from V and 11 bases from J; junction bases left unmatched: 9. From germline, CDR1 is SQVTM and CDR2 ANQGSEA. The CDR3 spans 11 residues. Caucasian adults living in Nashville, Tennessee, provided all samples. The authors divided CD4+ cells into CD45RA+ naive and CD45RA-negative memory subsets. Produced via immunoSEQ multiplex PCR; TCRdb's table is partial and in-frame only. Here the sample spans about 2.4 million clones, approximately 94% being singletons. Sequences were obtained from naive CD4+ T cells sorted from blood. Indicated subset: CD45RA+ positively selected. V gene TRBV29-1 combines with J gene TRBJ2-3, with 7 bases lining up with TRBD2. The clonotype comes from a young man in good health. This CDR3 reads CSAGGDYGQYF. DNA of the CDR3: TGCAGCGCTGGTGGGGACTACGGGCAGTATTTT.